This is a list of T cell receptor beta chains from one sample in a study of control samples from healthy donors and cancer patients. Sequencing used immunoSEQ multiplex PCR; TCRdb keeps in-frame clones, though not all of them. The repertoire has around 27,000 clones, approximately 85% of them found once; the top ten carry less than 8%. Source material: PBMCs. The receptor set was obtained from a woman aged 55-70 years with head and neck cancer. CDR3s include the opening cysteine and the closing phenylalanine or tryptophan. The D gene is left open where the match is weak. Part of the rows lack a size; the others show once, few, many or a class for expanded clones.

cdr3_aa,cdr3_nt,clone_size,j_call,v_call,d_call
CASSARDRDYGYTF,TGTGCCAGTAGTGCCCGGGACAGGGACTATGGCTACACCTTC,few,TRBJ1-2,TRBV19,TRBD1
CSASQGLAARGDTQYF,TGCAGTGCTAGTCAAGGACTAGCGGCCCGCGGAGATACGCAGTATTTT,.,TRBJ2-3,TRBV20-1,TRBD2
CSASYFLGQKQETQYF,TGCAGTGCTAGTTATTTCTTGGGACAGAAGCAAGAGACCCAGTACTTC,.,TRBJ2-5,TRBV20-1,TRBD1
CASSLMLAGGTDTQYF,TGTGCCAGCAGCTTAATGCTGGCGGGGGGCACAGATACGCAGTATTTT,.,TRBJ2-3,TRBV7-2,TRBD2
CASSFSVESPLHF,TGTGCCAGCAGCTTTAGTGTAGAATCACCCCTCCACTTT,.,TRBJ1-6,TRBV7-8,.
CASSVGRYEQYF,TGTGCCAGCAGTGTAGGGCGCTACGAGCAGTACTTC,.,TRBJ2-7,TRBV25-1,.
CASSDPPGQGPNEQFF,TGTGCCAGCAGTGACCCCCCGGGACAGGGACCCAATGAGCAGTTCTTC,.,TRBJ2-1,TRBV6-4,TRBD1
CASSEAGPNEQYF,TGCGCCAGCAGTGAGGCCGGGCCAAACGAGCAGTACTTC,once,TRBJ2-7,TRBV10-2,.
CAWSPWGPSDSPLHF,TGTGCCTGGAGCCCGTGGGGACCCAGTGATTCACCCCTCCACTTT,once,TRBJ1-6,TRBV30,.
CASSLPGVVAKNIQYF,TGTGCCAGCAGCTTACCGGGTGTGGTGGCCAAAAACATTCAGTACTTC,.,TRBJ2-4,TRBV7-2,.
CASRAGLADNEQFF,TGTGCCAGCAGGGCCGGACTAGCGGATAATGAGCAGTTCTTC,.,TRBJ2-1,TRBV27,TRBD2
CASSVDGGDLWNTEAFF,TGTGCCAGCAGCGTAGATGGAGGGGACCTCTGGAACACTGAAGCTTTCTTT,.,TRBJ1-1,TRBV9,.
CASSWGGSNQPQHF,TGTGCCAGCAGTTGGGGGGGTAGCAATCAGCCCCAGCATTTT,.,TRBJ1-5,TRBV27,.
CASSRRDRDEQYF,TGTGCCAGCTCCCGCCGGGACAGGGACGAGCAGTACTTC,few,TRBJ2-7,TRBV18,TRBD1
CASSTGTSGEETQYF,TGCGCCAGCAGCACTGGGACTAGCGGGGAAGAGACCCAGTACTTC,.,TRBJ2-5,TRBV5-1,TRBD2
CASSSLAGGTGELFF,TGTGCCAGCAGTTCACTAGCGGGAGGGACCGGGGAGCTGTTTTTT,few,TRBJ2-2,TRBV7-9,TRBD2
CASSLPRQNEKLFF,TGTGCCAGCAGCTTACCCCGACAAAATGAAAAACTGTTTTTT,.,TRBJ1-4,TRBV7-2,.
CASSQGLAGDNEQFF,TGCGCCAGCAGCCAGGGACTAGCGGGAGACAATGAGCAGTTCTTC,.,TRBJ2-1,TRBV4-3,TRBD2
CASIRSGGQGNRNF,TGTGCCAGCATTAGGTCCGGGGGACAGGGGAACCGAAATTTT,.,TRBJ1-3,TRBV6-5,TRBD1
CASSPGRSSGNTIYF,TGCGCCAGCAGCCCCGGCCGTAGCTCTGGAAACACCATATATTTT,once,TRBJ1-3,TRBV4-3,.
CAINDEPYGYTF,TGTGCCATCAACGACGAACCCTATGGCTACACCTTC,.,TRBJ1-2,TRBV10-3,.
CSVDGTGGRSYGYTF,TGCAGCGTCGACGGGACAGGGGGCAGAAGCTATGGCTACACCTTC,few,TRBJ1-2,TRBV29-1,TRBD1
CASSVGGIGYTEAFF,TGTGCCAGCAGCGTGGGGGGGATTGGCTACACTGAAGCTTTCTTT,once,TRBJ1-1,TRBV9,.
CASSRKTPGLAAPYEQYF,TGTGCCAGCAGCCGAAAAACGCCGGGACTAGCGGCCCCCTACGAGCAGTACTTC,.,TRBJ2-7,TRBV3-1/TRBV3-2,TRBD2
CASSLEGATQETQYF,TGTGCTAGCAGCTTGGAGGGGGCTACCCAAGAGACCCAGTACTTC,few,TRBJ2-5,TRBV7-7,.
CASSLNQGTNYGYTF,TGTGCCAGCAGCTTGAACCAGGGGACTAACTATGGCTACACCTTC,.,TRBJ1-2,TRBV5-4,.
CASSPPGQIEQYF,TGTGCCAGCTCACCACCTGGACAGATCGAGCAGTACTTC,.,TRBJ2-7,TRBV18,.
CALGRGPGQPQHF,TGTGCCCTAGGCAGGGGGCCGGGGCAGCCCCAGCATTTT,.,TRBJ1-5,TRBV5-6,TRBD1
CASSLVSGGGRDEQFF,TGTGCCAGCAGCTTAGTCAGCGGGGGGGGCCGAGATGAGCAGTTCTTC,once,TRBJ2-1,TRBV7-2,TRBD2
CASSLGTDSVGYTF,TGTGCCAGCAGCTTAGGGACAGACTCGGTTGGCTACACCTTC,once,TRBJ1-2,TRBV7-2,.
CASSLVTGGNQPQHF,TGTGCCAGCAGCTTAGTAACAGGGGGCAATCAGCCCCAGCATTTT,.,TRBJ1-5,TRBV7-2,TRBD1
CASSRGGQTNQPQHF,TGTGCCAGCAGCCGGGGGGGACAGACCAATCAGCCCCAGCATTTT,.,TRBJ1-5,TRBV6-2/TRBV6-3,TRBD1
CASSLLGYGYTF,TGTGCCAGCAGTTTACTGGGTTATGGCTACACCTTC,.,TRBJ1-2,TRBV12-3/TRBV12-4,.
CASSQSGGINTGELFF,TGTGCCAGCAGCCAGAGCGGGGGGATAAACACCGGGGAGCTGTTTTTT,.,TRBJ2-2,TRBV3-1/TRBV3-2,TRBD2
CASSQRQGAMNTEAFF,TGTGCCAGCTCTCAACGACAGGGGGCTATGAACACTGAAGCTTTCTTT,.,TRBJ1-1,TRBV18,TRBD1
CASSLDQSHYGYTF,TGTGCCAGCAGCTTAGACCAGTCTCACTATGGCTACACCTTC,.,TRBJ1-2,TRBV7-3,.
CASSIRGRNTEAFF,TGTGCCAGTAGTATAAGGGGCCGGAACACTGAAGCTTTCTTT,once,TRBJ1-1,TRBV19,.
CSATGGNGYTF,TGCAGTGCTACCGGTGGGAACGGCTACACCTTC,.,TRBJ1-2,TRBV20-1,.
CASSPQTGDGEKLFF,TGTGCCAGCAGCCCCCAGACAGGGGATGGTGAAAAACTGTTTTTT,.,TRBJ1-4,TRBV5-4,TRBD1
CASSFGQGAGANVLTF,TGTGCCAGCAGCTTCGGACAGGGGGCTGGGGCCAACGTCCTGACTTTC,.,TRBJ2-6,TRBV7-2,TRBD1
CASSSSLTGTTDTQYF,TGTGCCAGCAGCTCTTCGTTGACAGGGACGACAGATACGCAGTATTTT,.,TRBJ2-3,TRBV7-9,TRBD1
CASSQGGLGFTDTQYF,TGTGCCAGCAGTCAGGGGGGGTTGGGGTTCACAGATACGCAGTATTTT,.,TRBJ2-3,TRBV2,.